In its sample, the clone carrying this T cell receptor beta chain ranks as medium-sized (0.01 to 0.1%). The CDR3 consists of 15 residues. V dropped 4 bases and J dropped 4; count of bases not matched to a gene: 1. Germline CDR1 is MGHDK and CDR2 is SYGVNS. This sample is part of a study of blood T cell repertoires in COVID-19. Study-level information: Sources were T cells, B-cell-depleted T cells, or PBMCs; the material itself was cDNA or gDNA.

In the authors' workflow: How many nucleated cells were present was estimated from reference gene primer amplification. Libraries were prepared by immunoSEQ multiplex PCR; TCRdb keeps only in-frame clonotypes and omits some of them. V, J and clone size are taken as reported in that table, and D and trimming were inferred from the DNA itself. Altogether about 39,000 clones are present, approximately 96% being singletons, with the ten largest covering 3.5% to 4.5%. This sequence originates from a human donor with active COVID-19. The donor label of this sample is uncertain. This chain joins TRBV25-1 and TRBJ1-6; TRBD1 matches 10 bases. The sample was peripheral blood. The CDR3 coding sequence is TGTGCCAGCAGTGGGACAGGGGGTTATAATTCACCCCTCCACTTT. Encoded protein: CASSGTGGYNSPLHF.